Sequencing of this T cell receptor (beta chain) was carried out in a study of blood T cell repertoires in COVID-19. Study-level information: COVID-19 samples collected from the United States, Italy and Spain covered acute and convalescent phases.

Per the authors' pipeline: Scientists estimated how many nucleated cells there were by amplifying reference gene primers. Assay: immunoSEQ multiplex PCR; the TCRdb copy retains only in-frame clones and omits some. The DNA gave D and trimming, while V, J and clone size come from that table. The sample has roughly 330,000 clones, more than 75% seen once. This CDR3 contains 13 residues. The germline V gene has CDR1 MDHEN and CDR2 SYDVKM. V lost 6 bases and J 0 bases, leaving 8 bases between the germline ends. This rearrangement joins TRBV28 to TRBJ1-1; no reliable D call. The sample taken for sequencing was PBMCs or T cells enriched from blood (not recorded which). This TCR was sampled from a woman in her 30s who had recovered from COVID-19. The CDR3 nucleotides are TGTGCCAGCAGGTTGAGTCTGAACACTGAAGCTTTCTTT. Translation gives CASRLSLNTEAFF.